The T cell receptor (beta chain) under discussion was sequenced for a study of spatial heterogeneity in lung cancer. Study-level background: Raw reads showed each unique TCR and UMI combination turning up more than ten times on average.

This clonotype has ten or more counts. Its antigen is unidentified. General study findings and limits: Coverage of tumor T cells was estimated at approximately 7% for alpha chains and roughly 13% for beta chains. Expanded alpha and beta TCR counts within tumors tracked tumor mutation counts.

The time point is: sample taken at primary tumor resection. From tumor, nontumor lung or frozen PBMC, whole RNA was taken unsorted for sequencing. Single TCR cDNA molecules each had their own unique molecular identifier. One entry per CDR3 protein, called by TCRdb with MiXCR from the 5' RACE reads. This sample has 7,500 to 10,000 distinct CDR3 sequences, with around 8% found just once. Sample: lung tumor tissue, taken at surgery. This TCR came from a male donor with early-stage non-small cell lung cancer.

The CDR3: CASSLTSGVDTQYF. CDR3 nucleotide sequence: TGTGCCAGCAGCTTAACTAGCGGGGTGGATACGCAGTATTTT. The chain joins TRBV5-8 to TRBJ2-3; 10 positions agree with TRBD2. The CDR3 is 14 amino acids. Germline V gene data show CDR1 as SGHTS and CDR2 as YDEGEE. Trimming took 2 bases from V and 6 from J; bases not matched to a gene: 3.